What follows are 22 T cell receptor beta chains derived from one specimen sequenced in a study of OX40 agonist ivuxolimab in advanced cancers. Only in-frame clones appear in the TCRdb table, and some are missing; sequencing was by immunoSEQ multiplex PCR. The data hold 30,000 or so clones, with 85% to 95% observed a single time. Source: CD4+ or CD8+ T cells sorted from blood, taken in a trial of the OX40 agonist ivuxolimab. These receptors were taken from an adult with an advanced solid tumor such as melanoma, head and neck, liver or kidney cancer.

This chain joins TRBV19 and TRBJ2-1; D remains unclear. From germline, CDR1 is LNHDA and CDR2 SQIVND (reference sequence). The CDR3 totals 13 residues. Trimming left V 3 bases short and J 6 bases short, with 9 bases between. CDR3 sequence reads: CASSIGQINEQFF. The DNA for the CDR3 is TGTGCCAGTAGTATTGGTCAGATCAATGAGCAGTTCTTC. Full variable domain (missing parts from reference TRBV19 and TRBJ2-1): DGGITQSPKYLFRKEGQNVTLSCEQNLNHDAMYWYRQDPGQGLRLIYYSQIVNDFQKGDIAEGYSVSREKKESFPLTVTSAQKNPTAFYLCASSIGQINEQFFGPGTRLTVL.

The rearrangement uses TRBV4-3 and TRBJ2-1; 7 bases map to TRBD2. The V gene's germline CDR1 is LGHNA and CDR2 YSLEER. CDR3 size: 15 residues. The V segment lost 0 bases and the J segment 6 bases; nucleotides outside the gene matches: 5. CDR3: CASSQDPLAANEQFF. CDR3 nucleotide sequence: TGCGCCAGCAGCCAAGACCCCCTAGCGGCCAATGAGCAGTTCTTC.

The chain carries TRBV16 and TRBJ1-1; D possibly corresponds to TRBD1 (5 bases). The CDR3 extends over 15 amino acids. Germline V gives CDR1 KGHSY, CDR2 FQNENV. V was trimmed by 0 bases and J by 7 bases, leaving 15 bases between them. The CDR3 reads CASSQSKQGLFEAFF. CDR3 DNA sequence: TGTGCCAGCAGCCAATCGAAGCAGGGTTTATTTGAAGCTTTCTTT.

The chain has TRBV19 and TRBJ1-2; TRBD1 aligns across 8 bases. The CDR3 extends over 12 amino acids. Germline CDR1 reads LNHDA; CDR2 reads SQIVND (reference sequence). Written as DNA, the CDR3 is TGTGGGGTGCGGACAGGGTCGGAAGGCTACACCTTC. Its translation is CGVRTGSEGYTF. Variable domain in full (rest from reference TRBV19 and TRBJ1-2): DGGITQSPKYLFRKEGQNVTLSCEQNLNHDAMYWYRQDPGQGLRLIYYSQIVNDFQKGDIAEGYSVSREKKESFPLTVTSAQKNPTAFYLCGVRTGSEGYTFGSGTRLTVV.

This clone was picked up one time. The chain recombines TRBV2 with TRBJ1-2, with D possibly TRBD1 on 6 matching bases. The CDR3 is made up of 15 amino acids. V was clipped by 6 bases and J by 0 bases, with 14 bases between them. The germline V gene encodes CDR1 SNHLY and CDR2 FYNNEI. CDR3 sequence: CASRPGHKTNYGYTF. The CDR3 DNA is TGTGCCAGCAGGCCGGGACATAAAACTAACTATGGCTACACCTTC.

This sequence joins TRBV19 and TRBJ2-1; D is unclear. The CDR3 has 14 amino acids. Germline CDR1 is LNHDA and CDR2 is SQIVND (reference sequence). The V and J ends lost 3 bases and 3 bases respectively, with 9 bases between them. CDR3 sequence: CASSIADLYNEQFF. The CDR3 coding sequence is TGTGCCAGTAGTATTGCGGATCTCTACAATGAGCAGTTCTTC.

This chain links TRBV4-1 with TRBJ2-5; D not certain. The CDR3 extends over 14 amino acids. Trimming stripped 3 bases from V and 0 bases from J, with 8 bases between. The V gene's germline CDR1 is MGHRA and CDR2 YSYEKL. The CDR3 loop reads CASSHPGDQETQYF. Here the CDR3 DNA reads TGCGCCAGCAGCCACCCCGGTGACCAAGAGACCCAGTACTTC.

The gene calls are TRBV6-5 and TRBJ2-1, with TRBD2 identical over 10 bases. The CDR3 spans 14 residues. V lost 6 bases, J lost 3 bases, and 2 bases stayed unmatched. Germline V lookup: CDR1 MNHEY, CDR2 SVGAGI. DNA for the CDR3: TGTGCCAGCAGGGTAGCGGGAGGCTACAATGAGCAGTTCTTC. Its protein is CASRVAGGYNEQFF.

The CDR3 reads CASSKEEDTQYF. In DNA, the CDR3 is TGTGCCAGCAGCAAGGAGGAAGATACGCAGTATTTT. This chain uses TRBV6-6 with TRBJ2-3; tentative D call: TRBD2 (5 bases). The CDR3 consists of 12 residues. Trimming left V 6 bases short and J 5 bases short, with 9 bases between. Germline V gene lookup returns CDR1 MNHNY and CDR2 SVGAGI (reference sequence).

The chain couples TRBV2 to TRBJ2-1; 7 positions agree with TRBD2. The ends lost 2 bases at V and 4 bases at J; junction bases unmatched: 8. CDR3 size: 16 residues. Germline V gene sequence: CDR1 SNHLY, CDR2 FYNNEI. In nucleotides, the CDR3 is TGTGCCAGCAGTGAACCTGTCAGCGGGACGTACAATGAGCAGTTCTTC. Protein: CASSEPVSGTYNEQFF.

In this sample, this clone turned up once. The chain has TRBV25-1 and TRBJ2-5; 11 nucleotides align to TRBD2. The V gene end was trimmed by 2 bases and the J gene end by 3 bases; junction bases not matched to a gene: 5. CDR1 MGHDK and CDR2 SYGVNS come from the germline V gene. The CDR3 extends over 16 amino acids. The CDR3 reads CASSERGGLAEETQYF. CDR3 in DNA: TGTGCCAGCAGTGAAAGGGGGGGACTAGCGGAAGAGACCCAGTACTTC.

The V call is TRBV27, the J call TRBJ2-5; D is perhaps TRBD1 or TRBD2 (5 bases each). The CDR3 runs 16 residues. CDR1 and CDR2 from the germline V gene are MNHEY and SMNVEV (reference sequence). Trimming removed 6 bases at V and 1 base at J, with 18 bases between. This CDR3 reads CASSPSVGELQETQYF. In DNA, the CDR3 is TGTGCCAGCAGCCCCTCTGTAGGGGAGCTCCAAGAGACCCAGTACTTC.

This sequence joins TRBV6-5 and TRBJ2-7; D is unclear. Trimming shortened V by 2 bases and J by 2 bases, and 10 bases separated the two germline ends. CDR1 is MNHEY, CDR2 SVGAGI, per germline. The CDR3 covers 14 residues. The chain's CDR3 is CASSYRVPTYEQYF. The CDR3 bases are TGTGCCAGCAGTTACAGGGTACCGACCTACGAGCAGTACTTC.

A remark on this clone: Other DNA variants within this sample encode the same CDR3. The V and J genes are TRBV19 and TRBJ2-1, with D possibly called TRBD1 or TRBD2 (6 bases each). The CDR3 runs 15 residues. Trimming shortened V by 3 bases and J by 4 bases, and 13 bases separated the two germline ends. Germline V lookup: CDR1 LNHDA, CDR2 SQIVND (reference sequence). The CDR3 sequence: CASSIAGGLYNEQFF. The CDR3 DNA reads TGTGCCAGTAGTATTGCTGGGGGGCTTTACAATGAGCAGTTCTTC.

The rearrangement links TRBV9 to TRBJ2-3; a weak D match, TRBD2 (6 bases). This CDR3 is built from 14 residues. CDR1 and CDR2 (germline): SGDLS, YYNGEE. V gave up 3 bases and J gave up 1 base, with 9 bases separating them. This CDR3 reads CASSGLVGTDTQYF. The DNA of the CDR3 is TGTGCCAGCAGCGGACTAGTGGGCACAGATACGCAGTATTTT.

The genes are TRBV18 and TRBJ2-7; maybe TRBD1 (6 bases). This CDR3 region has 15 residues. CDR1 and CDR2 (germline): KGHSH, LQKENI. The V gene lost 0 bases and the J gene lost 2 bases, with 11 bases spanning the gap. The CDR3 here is CASSPPTGWAYEQYF. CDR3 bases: TGTGCCAGCTCACCACCGACAGGATGGGCCTACGAGCAGTACTTC.

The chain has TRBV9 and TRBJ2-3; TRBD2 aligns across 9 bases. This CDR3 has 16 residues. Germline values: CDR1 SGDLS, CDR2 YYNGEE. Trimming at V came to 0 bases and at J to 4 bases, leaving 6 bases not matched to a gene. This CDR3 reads CASSVGNSGSADTQYF. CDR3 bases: TGTGCCAGCAGCGTAGGAAATAGCGGGAGCGCAGATACGCAGTATTTT.

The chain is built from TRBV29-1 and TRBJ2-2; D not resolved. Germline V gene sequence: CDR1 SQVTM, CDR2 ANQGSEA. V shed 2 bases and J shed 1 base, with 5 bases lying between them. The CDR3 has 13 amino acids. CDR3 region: CSVETENTGELFF. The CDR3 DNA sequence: TGCAGCGTTGAAACAGAGAACACCGGGGAGCTGTTTTTT.

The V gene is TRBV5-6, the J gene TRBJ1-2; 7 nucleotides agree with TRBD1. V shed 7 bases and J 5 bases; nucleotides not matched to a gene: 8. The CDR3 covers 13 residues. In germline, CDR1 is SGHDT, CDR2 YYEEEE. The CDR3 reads CASRRGIKYGYTF. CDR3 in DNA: TGTGCCAGCCGCAGGGGGATAAAATATGGCTACACCTTC.

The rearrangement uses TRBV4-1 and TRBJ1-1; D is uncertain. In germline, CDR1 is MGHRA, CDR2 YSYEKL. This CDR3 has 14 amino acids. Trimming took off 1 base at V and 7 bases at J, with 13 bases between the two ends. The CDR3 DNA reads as TGCGCCAGCAGCCAAGTACATGGTTCAGGTGAAGCTTTCTTT. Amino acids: CASSQVHGSGEAFF.

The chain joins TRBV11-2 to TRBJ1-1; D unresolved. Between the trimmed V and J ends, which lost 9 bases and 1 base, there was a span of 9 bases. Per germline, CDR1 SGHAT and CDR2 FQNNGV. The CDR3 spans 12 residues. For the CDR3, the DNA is TGTGCCAGACCACAGCCGAACACTGAAGCTTTCTTT. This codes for CARPQPNTEAFF.

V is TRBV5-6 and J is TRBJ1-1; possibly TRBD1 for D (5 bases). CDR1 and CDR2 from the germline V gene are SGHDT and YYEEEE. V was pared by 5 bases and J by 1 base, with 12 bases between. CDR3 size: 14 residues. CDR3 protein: CASSSQGRNTEAFF. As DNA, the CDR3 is TGTGCCAGCAGTAGTCAGGGTCGGAACACTGAAGCTTTCTTT.